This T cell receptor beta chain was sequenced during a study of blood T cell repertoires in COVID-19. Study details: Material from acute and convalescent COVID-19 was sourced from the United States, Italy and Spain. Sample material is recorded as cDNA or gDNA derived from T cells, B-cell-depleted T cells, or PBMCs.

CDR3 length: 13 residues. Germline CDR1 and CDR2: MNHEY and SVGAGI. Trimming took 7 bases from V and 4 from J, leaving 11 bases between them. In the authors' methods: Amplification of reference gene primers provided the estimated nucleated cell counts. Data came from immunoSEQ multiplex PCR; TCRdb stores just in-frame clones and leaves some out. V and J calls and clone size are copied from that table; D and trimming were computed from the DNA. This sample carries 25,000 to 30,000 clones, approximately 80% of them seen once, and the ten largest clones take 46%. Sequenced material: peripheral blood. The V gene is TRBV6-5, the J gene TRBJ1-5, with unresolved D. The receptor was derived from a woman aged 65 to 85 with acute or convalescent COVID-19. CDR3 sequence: CASTGGLNQPQHF. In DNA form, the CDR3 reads TGTGCCAGCACCGGAGGGCTTAATCAGCCCCAGCATTTT.